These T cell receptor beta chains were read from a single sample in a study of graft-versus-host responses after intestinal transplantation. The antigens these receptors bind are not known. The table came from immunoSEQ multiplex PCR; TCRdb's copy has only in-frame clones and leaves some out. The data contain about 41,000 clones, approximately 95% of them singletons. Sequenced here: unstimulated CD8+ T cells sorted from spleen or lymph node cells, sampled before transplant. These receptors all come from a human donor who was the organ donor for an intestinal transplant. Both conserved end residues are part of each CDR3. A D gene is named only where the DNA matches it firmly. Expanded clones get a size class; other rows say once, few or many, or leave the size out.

CDR3 DNA: TGTGCCAGCAGCAGCGGGGGGACTAATGAAAAACTGTTTTTT; CDR3 protein: CASSSGGTNEKLFF; V gene: TRBV9; D gene: NA; clone size: once; J gene: TRBJ1-4; CDR3 length: 14
CDR3 DNA: TGCAGTGCCGACCCAGATAGTGAGCAGTTCTTC; CDR3 protein: CSADPDSEQFF; V gene: TRBV20-1; D gene: NA; clone size: NA; J gene: TRBJ2-1; CDR3 length: 11
CDR3 DNA: TGTGCCAGCAGTTACTCGGACAGCTCCTATGGCTACACCTTC; CDR3 protein: CASSYSDSSYGYTF; V gene: TRBV6-6; D gene: NA; clone size: NA; J gene: TRBJ1-2; CDR3 length: 14
CDR3 DNA: TGTGCCAGCAGTGTCCCGCTAGCGGGGGGGAGAGAGACCCAGTACTTC; CDR3 protein: CASSVPLAGGRETQYF; V gene: TRBV6-4; D gene: TRBD2; clone size: NA; J gene: TRBJ2-5; CDR3 length: 16
CDR3 DNA: TGTGCCAGCAGCTTAGGGTCCTATGGCTACACCTTC; CDR3 protein: CASSLGSYGYTF; V gene: TRBV5-4; D gene: NA; clone size: NA; J gene: TRBJ1-2; CDR3 length: 12
CDR3 DNA: TGTGCCAGCAGTCACCAGGGGATTGGCAATCAGCCCCAGCATTTT; CDR3 protein: CASSHQGIGNQPQHF; V gene: TRBV28; D gene: NA; clone size: NA; J gene: TRBJ1-5; CDR3 length: 15
CDR3 DNA: TGTGCCAGCAGCTTTTTCGGGGGGGCCCCCGAGCAGTACTTC; CDR3 protein: CASSFFGGAPEQYF; V gene: TRBV7-9; D gene: TRBD2; clone size: NA; J gene: TRBJ2-7; CDR3 length: 14
CDR3 DNA: TGTGCCAGCAGTTCACAGGCCGAAAACGAGCAGTTCTTC; CDR3 protein: CASSSQAENEQFF; V gene: TRBV6-5; D gene: NA; clone size: NA; J gene: TRBJ2-1; CDR3 length: 13
CDR3 DNA: TGCGCCAGCAGTGTCCCCGGGGCTCCCAAGGCCCAGTACTTC; CDR3 protein: CASSVPGAPKAQYF; V gene: TRBV10-2; D gene: NA; clone size: NA; J gene: TRBJ2-5; CDR3 length: 14
CDR3 DNA: TGTGCCACCAGCAGAGGGGGGAGATCCAGCTCCTATAATTCACCCCTCCACTTT; CDR3 protein: CATSRGGRSSSYNSPLHF; V gene: TRBV15; D gene: NA; clone size: NA; J gene: TRBJ1-6; CDR3 length: 18
CDR3 DNA: TGCAGGGGGGAAGAGACCCAGTACTTC; CDR3 protein: CRGEETQYF; V gene: TRBV20-1; D gene: NA; clone size: NA; J gene: TRBJ2-5; CDR3 length: 9
CDR3 DNA: TGTGCCAGCAGCTTCCCCGGACAGGCGGGTAGCTCCTACGAGCAGTACTTC; CDR3 protein: CASSFPGQAGSSYEQYF; V gene: TRBV7-9; D gene: TRBD1; clone size: NA; J gene: TRBJ2-7; CDR3 length: 17
CDR3 DNA: TGTGCCAGCATAACCGGGACAGGGGATGAAAAACTGTTTTTT; CDR3 protein: CASITGTGDEKLFF; V gene: TRBV2; D gene: TRBD1; clone size: NA; J gene: TRBJ1-4; CDR3 length: 14
CDR3 DNA: TGTGCCAGTAGTCCCGGGGGAATCGCGCAGTATTTT; CDR3 protein: CASSPGGIAQYF; V gene: TRBV19; D gene: NA; clone size: once; J gene: TRBJ2-3; CDR3 length: 12
CDR3 DNA: TGTGCCAGCTCACGGGACAGGGGGTCCAAAAACATTCAGTACTTC; CDR3 protein: CASSRDRGSKNIQYF; V gene: TRBV18; D gene: TRBD1; clone size: NA; J gene: TRBJ2-4; CDR3 length: 15
CDR3 DNA: TGCGCCAGCAGCCTTTCGGAGGGGTTCAGCTCCTACGAGCAGTACTTC; CDR3 protein: CASSLSEGFSSYEQYF; V gene: TRBV5-1; D gene: NA; clone size: NA; J gene: TRBJ2-7; CDR3 length: 16
CDR3 DNA: TGTGCCAGCAGCTTTGGGGAAGTGGGCAGCCCACCTTTCAATGAGCAGTTCTTC; CDR3 protein: CASSFGEVGSPPFNEQFF; V gene: TRBV7-3; D gene: NA; clone size: NA; J gene: TRBJ2-1; CDR3 length: 18
CDR3 DNA: TGTGCCAGCAGCCAAGATCTATATGGGAGGGAGCAGTACTTC; CDR3 protein: CASSQDLYGREQYF; V gene: TRBV4-2; D gene: NA; clone size: NA; J gene: TRBJ2-7; CDR3 length: 14
CDR3 DNA: TGTGCCAGCTCACCATGGGCTGGGGGGTACAATGAGCAGTTCTTC; CDR3 protein: CASSPWAGGYNEQFF; V gene: TRBV18; D gene: NA; clone size: NA; J gene: TRBJ2-1; CDR3 length: 15
CDR3 DNA: TGTGCCAGCGGGCCCTACAGGGGGCTTGGGGGCTACACCTTC; CDR3 protein: CASGPYRGLGGYTF; V gene: TRBV27; D gene: TRBD1; clone size: once; J gene: TRBJ1-2; CDR3 length: 14
CDR3 DNA: TGTGCCAGCAGTTACTCATCCCTAGCGGGGGTGGATGAGCAGTTCTTC; CDR3 protein: CASSYSSLAGVDEQFF; V gene: TRBV6-5; D gene: TRBD2; clone size: NA; J gene: TRBJ2-1; CDR3 length: 16
CDR3 DNA: TGCGCCAGCAGCCAAGTTCTTCCGGGGACTAGCGTGGGCAATGAGCAGTTCTTC; CDR3 protein: CASSQVLPGTSVGNEQFF; V gene: TRBV4-3; D gene: TRBD2; clone size: once; J gene: TRBJ2-1; CDR3 length: 18
CDR3 DNA: TGTGCCAGCAGCTTGCCTTGGGCAGGGTCCGGGGCCAACGTCCTGACTTTC; CDR3 protein: CASSLPWAGSGANVLTF; V gene: TRBV5-6; D gene: NA; clone size: NA; J gene: TRBJ2-6; CDR3 length: 17
CDR3 DNA: TGTGCCAGCAGACCCCGGTTAGTCGCCGGAAACACCATATATTTT; CDR3 protein: CASRPRLVAGNTIYF; V gene: TRBV7-9; D gene: NA; clone size: NA; J gene: TRBJ1-3; CDR3 length: 15
CDR3 DNA: TGTGCCAGCAGCTTATTAAGCGGGGGGTCTTCCTACGAGCAGTACTTC; CDR3 protein: CASSLLSGGSSYEQYF; V gene: TRBV7-9; D gene: TRBD2; clone size: NA; J gene: TRBJ2-7; CDR3 length: 16
CDR3 DNA: TGTGCCAGTAGCGGGGGAATCAACACCGGGGAGCTGTTTTTT; CDR3 protein: CASSGGINTGELFF; V gene: TRBV19; D gene: NA; clone size: NA; J gene: TRBJ2-2; CDR3 length: 14
CDR3 DNA: TGTGCCAGCAGCCAATCGCGGACAGGTGAAAAACTGTTTTTT; CDR3 protein: CASSQSRTGEKLFF; V gene: TRBV4-2; D gene: TRBD1; clone size: NA; J gene: TRBJ1-4; CDR3 length: 14
CDR3 DNA: TGTGCCAGCAGTTTATCGATCGGGACAGTTTTTTCCGAGCAGTACTTC; CDR3 protein: CASSLSIGTVFSEQYF; V gene: TRBV27; D gene: TRBD1; clone size: NA; J gene: TRBJ2-7; CDR3 length: 16
CDR3 DNA: TGTGCCTGGAGTGTGGTGAGAACCGGGACAGGGTCCTACGAGCAGTACTTC; CDR3 protein: CAWSVVRTGTGSYEQYF; V gene: TRBV30; D gene: TRBD1; clone size: NA; J gene: TRBJ2-7; CDR3 length: 17
CDR3 DNA: TGTGCCAGCGGTTTTGGGACAGGGGAGGGCTACACCTTC; CDR3 protein: CASGFGTGEGYTF; V gene: TRBV27; D gene: TRBD1; clone size: NA; J gene: TRBJ1-2; CDR3 length: 13
CDR3 DNA: TGTGCCAGCAGCCCTACCGAACAAGAGACCCAGTACTTC; CDR3 protein: CASSPTEQETQYF; V gene: TRBV11-3; D gene: NA; clone size: NA; J gene: TRBJ2-5; CDR3 length: 13
CDR3 DNA: TGTGCCAGCAGCGCTTGGACAGGGACCTCCTACGAGCAGTACTTC; CDR3 protein: CASSAWTGTSYEQYF; V gene: TRBV7-6; D gene: TRBD1; clone size: NA; J gene: TRBJ2-7; CDR3 length: 15
CDR3 DNA: TGTGCCAGCAGCTTAGCGTACGGGGCGGGCAGCTACACCTTC; CDR3 protein: CASSLAYGAGSYTF; V gene: TRBV7-6; D gene: NA; clone size: NA; J gene: TRBJ1-2; CDR3 length: 14
CDR3 DNA: TGTGCCAGCAGCGCTCCAGATAGCAATCAGCCCCAGCATTTT; CDR3 protein: CASSAPDSNQPQHF; V gene: TRBV9; D gene: NA; clone size: NA; J gene: TRBJ1-5; CDR3 length: 14
CDR3 DNA: TGTGCCAGCTCACGAGACATGGATGAGCAGTTCTTC; CDR3 protein: CASSRDMDEQFF; V gene: TRBV18; D gene: NA; clone size: NA; J gene: TRBJ2-1; CDR3 length: 12
CDR3 DNA: TGTGCCAGCAGTTACTCCGGGACGGCCCCCGAGCAGTACTTC; CDR3 protein: CASSYSGTAPEQYF; V gene: TRBV6-6; D gene: NA; clone size: NA; J gene: TRBJ2-7; CDR3 length: 14
CDR3 DNA: TGTGCCAGCAGTTACCTAGTGTACACTGAAGCTTTCTTT; CDR3 protein: CASSYLVYTEAFF; V gene: TRBV6-5; D gene: NA; clone size: NA; J gene: TRBJ1-1; CDR3 length: 13
CDR3 DNA: TGTGCCAGTGGGAACAGGGGGGTTGTCACAGATACGCAGTATTTT; CDR3 protein: CASGNRGVVTDTQYF; V gene: TRBV2; D gene: TRBD1; clone size: NA; J gene: TRBJ2-3; CDR3 length: 15
CDR3 DNA: TGTGCCAGGACAGGCTTCTTGCCCCTCCACTTT; CDR3 protein: CARTGFLPLHF; V gene: TRBV19; D gene: NA; clone size: once; J gene: TRBJ1-6; CDR3 length: 11
CDR3 DNA: TGTGCCAGCAGCCGGGACAGGGGGGTCTACGAGCAGTACTTC; CDR3 protein: CASSRDRGVYEQYF; V gene: TRBV7-8; D gene: TRBD1; clone size: NA; J gene: TRBJ2-7; CDR3 length: 14
CDR3 DNA: TGTGCCACCAGACAGGAGGACAGTTCTGGAAACACCATATATTTT; CDR3 protein: CATRQEDSSGNTIYF; V gene: TRBV6-4; D gene: NA; clone size: few; J gene: TRBJ1-3; CDR3 length: 15
CDR3 DNA: TGTGCCAGCAGCGTAGACCAGAACACTGAAGCTTTCTTT; CDR3 protein: CASSVDQNTEAFF; V gene: TRBV9; D gene: NA; clone size: NA; J gene: TRBJ1-1; CDR3 length: 13
CDR3 DNA: TGTGCTAGCAGCTTAGGCGTGGGGGCGGATACGCAGTATTTT; CDR3 protein: CASSLGVGADTQYF; V gene: TRBV7-7; D gene: NA; clone size: once; J gene: TRBJ2-3; CDR3 length: 14
CDR3 DNA: TGTGCCAGCAGCGTAGGGGCGCCAGCGGGGGGGACCTACAATGAGCAGTTCTTC; CDR3 protein: CASSVGAPAGGTYNEQFF; V gene: TRBV9; D gene: TRBD2; clone size: NA; J gene: TRBJ2-1; CDR3 length: 18
CDR3 DNA: TGCGCCAGCAGCTGGGGACAGGCTAAGGATGGCTACACCTTC; CDR3 protein: CASSWGQAKDGYTF; V gene: TRBV5-1; D gene: TRBD1; clone size: NA; J gene: TRBJ1-2; CDR3 length: 14
CDR3 DNA: TGTGCCAGCGGCGCCGGGAGTAGCAATCAGCCCCAGCATTTT; CDR3 protein: CASGAGSSNQPQHF; V gene: TRBV13; D gene: NA; clone size: NA; J gene: TRBJ1-5; CDR3 length: 14
CDR3 DNA: TGTGCCAGCAGCTTGACAGGGGCGGGAACTGAAGCTTTCTTT; CDR3 protein: CASSLTGAGTEAFF; V gene: TRBV7-2; D gene: TRBD1; clone size: NA; J gene: TRBJ1-1; CDR3 length: 14
CDR3 DNA: TGTGCCAGCAGCACAGGGGTATACAACACTGAAGCTTTCTTT; CDR3 protein: CASSTGVYNTEAFF; V gene: TRBV6-5; D gene: TRBD1; clone size: NA; J gene: TRBJ1-1; CDR3 length: 14
CDR3 DNA: TGTGCCAGCAGCTCAAGCGGGCTCTCCTACAATGAGCAGTTCTTC; CDR3 protein: CASSSSGLSYNEQFF; V gene: TRBV7-2; D gene: NA; clone size: NA; J gene: TRBJ2-1; CDR3 length: 15
CDR3 DNA: TGTGCCAGCAGTGATATGGGGAGGGAAAAACTGTTTTTT; CDR3 protein: CASSDMGREKLFF; V gene: TRBV25-1; D gene: NA; clone size: once; J gene: TRBJ1-4; CDR3 length: 13
CDR3 DNA: TGTGCCAGCAGCCTTTGGGACAGCTCCTATAATTCACCCCTCCACTTT; CDR3 protein: CASSLWDSSYNSPLHF; V gene: TRBV14; D gene: TRBD1; clone size: NA; J gene: TRBJ1-6; CDR3 length: 16
CDR3 DNA: TGTGCCAGTAGTATTGAGGACTCAGAGACCCAGTACTTC; CDR3 protein: CASSIEDSETQYF; V gene: TRBV19; D gene: NA; clone size: NA; J gene: TRBJ2-5; CDR3 length: 13
CDR3 DNA: TGCAGTGCTCGCCAGGGGAGAGGCTACACCTTC; CDR3 protein: CSARQGRGYTF; V gene: TRBV20-1; D gene: NA; clone size: once; J gene: TRBJ1-2; CDR3 length: 11
CDR3 DNA: TGTGCTAGCAGCTCTAAGACAGGGGCGCCCTACGAGCAGTACTTC; CDR3 protein: CASSSKTGAPYEQYF; V gene: TRBV7-7; D gene: TRBD1; clone size: NA; J gene: TRBJ2-7; CDR3 length: 15
CDR3 DNA: TGTGCCAGCAGCCCGGGACAGGGGGGTTACGAGCAGTACTTC; CDR3 protein: CASSPGQGGYEQYF; V gene: TRBV13; D gene: TRBD1; clone size: NA; J gene: TRBJ2-7; CDR3 length: 14
CDR3 DNA: TGTGCCAGTAGTATTGGGGGACGTTACGAGCAGTACTTC; CDR3 protein: CASSIGGRYEQYF; V gene: TRBV19; D gene: NA; clone size: NA; J gene: TRBJ2-7; CDR3 length: 13
CDR3 DNA: TGTGCGTTGGGGGACCCCTTCGACGAGCAGTACTTC; CDR3 protein: CALGDPFDEQYF; V gene: TRBV7-9; D gene: NA; clone size: NA; J gene: TRBJ2-7; CDR3 length: 12